The clone carrying this T cell receptor beta chain was found many times. Its antigen is not identified. The data stem from a study of T cells after yellow fever vaccination. Study-level background: The fractions with low cell numbers were processed using SMART-Seq v4 Ultra Low Input.

The J segment lost 4 bases and the V segment lost 4 bases, leaving 4 bases of the junction unmatched. Germline V CDR1 and CDR2: SQVTM, ANQGSEA. The CDR3 is 13 amino acids. As TCR cDNA was made by 5'RACE template switching, a universal primer site and UMIs were added. TCRdb fed the 5' RACE reads into MiXCR, producing one record per CDR3 protein. The repertoire holds around 250,000 distinct CDR3 sequences, with 6.9% as singletons. Study observations and caveats: Weaker in magnitude, the secondary response showed a faster peak on day 5 versus 15. Most clones from primary vaccination were detected again post-booster (about 95% CD4, around 90% CD8).

The sequenced sample was CD4+ T cells sorted from PBMCs, obtained 15 days after the yellow fever booster vaccination. This TCR was sampled from a man in his thirties or forties who received the YFV17D yellow fever vaccine. V gene TRBV29-1 combines with J gene TRBJ2-1; 7 bases match TRBD2. The CDR3 spells CSVAASGYNEQFF. For the CDR3, the DNA is TGCAGCGTTGCGGCTAGCGGATACAATGAGCAGTTCTTC.